A single sample is the source of the 18 T cell receptor beta chains below, sequenced in a study of CD8+ T cells in alopecia areata. RNA, once extracted, was reverse transcribed into cDNA for use as the sequencing template. Produced via immunoSEQ multiplex PCR; TCRdb's table is partial and in-frame only. Of about 210,000 clones detected, more than 45% appear once; the ten largest clones hold 1.5% to 2%. Indicated treatment: oral pan-JAK inhibitor, 5-10 mg twice daily. The material was CD4+ T cells sorted from blood, obtained at week 4, from a patient treated with tofacitinib. Every receptor here comes from a human donor with alopecia areata.

This clone was seen only a few times. The CDR3 here is CASSSRRAFF. In DNA, the CDR3 is TGTGCCAGCAGCTCCCGCAGAGCTTTCTTT. The chain carries TRBV7-7 and TRBJ1-1; unclear D gene. The V gene lost 4 bases and the J gene lost 10 bases, with 7 bases spanning the gap. The CDR3 contains 10 residues. Per the germline V gene, CDR1 is SSHAT and CDR2 is FNYEAQ (reference sequence).

A few counts support this clone. The chain combines TRBV9 with TRBJ2-3; D gene uncertain. The CDR3 consists of 15 residues. Germline CDR1 and CDR2: SGDLS and YYNGEE. Trimming pared 0 bases from V and 2 bases from J, leaving 10 bases between. The CDR3 spells CASSVGLGNTDTQYF. The CDR3 DNA sequence: TGTGCCAGCAGCGTAGGACTTGGCAACACAGATACGCAGTATTTT.

This chain links TRBV11-3 with TRBJ1-1; tentatively, D is TRBD1 (6 bases). The length of the CDR3 is 16 residues. V lost 6 bases, J lost 4 bases, and 21 bases lay in between. Germline values: CDR1 SGHNT, CDR2 YENEEA. The CDR3 spells CASRTRELQGTTEAFF. CDR3 coding DNA: TGTGCCAGCAGGACTAGAGAATTACAGGGTACCACTGAAGCTTTCTTT.

Remarks on this clone: The same CDR3 also results from other DNA sequences found in this sample. The chain has TRBV7-2 and TRBJ1-2, with D tentatively TRBD1 (6 bases). The CDR3 consists of 14 residues. Germline CDR1 reads SGHTA; CDR2 reads FQGNSA. The ends were cut back, 4 bases at V and 2 bases at J, with 11 bases in the middle. The CDR3, as DNA: TGTGCCAGCAGCTCCATCGGACAGAACTATGGCTACACCTTC. Translated, it gives CASSSIGQNYGYTF.

V is TRBV7-6 and J is TRBJ1-5; TRBD1 matches at 7 bases. The CDR3 sequence is 17 residues long. The germline V gene encodes CDR1 SGHVS and CDR2 FNYEAQ. J lost 5 bases, V lost 5 bases, and 15 bases had no gene match. The CDR3 loop is CASSPAAGGSFYQPQHF. The CDR3 DNA reads TGTGCCAGCAGCCCGGCCGCAGGGGGGTCGTTCTATCAGCCCCAGCATTTT.

The CDR3 loop is CASSLAGSGNTIYF. The CDR3 DNA follows: TGTGCCAGCAGCTTGGCCGGGTCCGGAAACACCATATATTTT. V usage is TRBV5-6 and J usage is TRBJ1-3; D ambiguous. Trimming took 0 bases from V and 4 from J, leaving 8 bases between them. CDR1 SGHDT and CDR2 YYEEEE come from the germline V gene. The CDR3 is 14 residues long.

The CDR3 DNA sequence: TGTGCCAGCTCATTTATGAACACTGAAGCTTTCTTT. The encoded protein is CASSFMNTEAFF. The rearrangement uses TRBV2 and TRBJ1-1; D gene uncertain. Germline V gene data show CDR1 as SNHLY and CDR2 as FYNNEI. This CDR3 is 12 amino acids long. The V end was cut by 8 bases, the J end by 0 bases, with 7 bases between.

The rearrangement links TRBV4-3 to TRBJ1-2; TRBD1 might be the D (6 bases). This CDR3 contains 15 residues. Germline CDR1 and CDR2: LGHNA and YSLEER. Trimming removed 4 bases from V and 4 bases from J, with 16 bases in between. CDR3 sequence reads: CASSLTGHSGYGYTF. For the CDR3, the DNA is TGCGCCAGCAGCCTTACGGGACACTCTGGCTATGGCTACACCTTC.

The chain is built from TRBV6-6 and TRBJ2-7, with unresolved D. Between the trimmed V and J ends, which lost 5 bases and 3 bases, there was a span of 5 bases. The CDR3 runs 11 residues. The germline V gene encodes CDR1 MNHNY and CDR2 SVGAGI (reference sequence). The DNA for the CDR3 is TGTGCCAGCAGTAATTTCTACGAGCAGTACTTC. This codes for CASSNFYEQYF.

The chain combines TRBV5-1 with TRBJ1-1; D ambiguous. This CDR3 has 13 amino acids. V dropped 2 bases and J dropped 1 base, with 6 bases sitting between them. From germline, CDR1 is SGHRS and CDR2 YFSETQ. CDR3 nucleotide sequence: TGCGCCAGCAGCTTAAATCGGAACACTGAAGCTTTCTTT. Translating gives CASSLNRNTEAFF.

The chain has TRBV6-5 and TRBJ1-1; D is undetermined. V was trimmed by 8 bases and J by 0 bases, leaving 4 bases between them. The V gene's germline CDR1 is MNHEY and CDR2 SVGAGI. This CDR3 contains 11 residues. CDR3 DNA: TGTGCCAGCGGACTGAACACTGAAGCTTTCTTT. Its translation: CASGLNTEAFF.

Written as DNA, the CDR3 is TGTGCCAGCAGCGTAGCTACGCTCACAACTAATGAAAAACTGTTTTTT. Encoded protein: CASSVATLTTNEKLFF. The chain joins TRBV9 to TRBJ1-4; no firm D call. The germline V gene has CDR1 SGDLS and CDR2 YYNGEE. The CDR3 consists of 16 residues. The V end lost 0 bases, the J end lost 0 bases, and 9 bases lay between the germline ends.

V and J are TRBV7-2 and TRBJ1-1; D might be TRBD1 (5 bases). This CDR3 is 16 amino acids long. Trimming stripped 4 bases from V and 2 bases from J, with 17 bases between. The germline V gene has CDR1 SGHTA and CDR2 FQGNSA. This chain's CDR3 is CASSSSGGRQNTEAFF. The CDR3 DNA reads as TGTGCCAGCAGCTCTAGCGGGGGACGGCAAAACACTGAAGCTTTCTTT.

The chain joins TRBV4-1 to TRBJ1-4; D perhaps matches TRBD1 (5 bases). The V gene's germline CDR1 is MGHRA and CDR2 YSYEKL. The CDR3 runs 15 residues. The V gene lost 3 bases and the J gene lost 0 bases, with 8 bases spanning the gap. The CDR3 reads CASSQVTATNEKLFF. For the CDR3, the DNA is TGCGCCAGCAGCCAGGTGACAGCAACTAATGAAAAACTGTTTTTT.

V usage is TRBV29-1 and J usage is TRBJ1-1; 7 nucleotides match TRBD1. Germline values: CDR1 SQVTM, CDR2 ANQGSEA. The CDR3 runs to 13 residues. With V trimmed by 5 bases and J by 1 base, 4 bases remained unmatched. Here the CDR3 DNA reads TGCAGCGTTCGGGACAGACAGAACACTGAAGCTTTCTTT. Its translation is CSVRDRQNTEAFF.

At least ten counts were recorded for this clone. This chain's CDR3 is CAWSPYTF. The CDR3 DNA sequence: TGTGCCTGGAGTCCATACACCTTC. This chain joins TRBV30 and TRBJ1-2; D not certain. The germline V and J ends were trimmed by 2 bases and 11 bases, with 3 bases remaining between them. Looked up from germline, CDR1 is GTSNPN and CDR2 is SVGIG (reference sequence). CDR3 length: 8 amino acids.

This clone was picked up a small number of times. CDR3 nucleotides: TGTGCCAGCAGCCAGGGACAGAACTATGGCTACACCTTC. Protein product: CASSQGQNYGYTF. The rearrangement links TRBV6-5 to TRBJ1-2; TRBD1 aligns across 7 bases. Germline loops: CDR1 MNHEY, CDR2 SVGAGI. Unmatched junction bases numbered 3, after V lost 6 bases and J lost 2 bases. This CDR3 has 13 residues.

This chain links TRBV4-1 with TRBJ1-2; the D gene is possibly TRBD1 (6 bases). Trimming took off 4 bases at V and 4 bases at J, with 22 bases between the two ends. The CDR3 totals 17 residues. The germline V gene encodes CDR1 MGHRA and CDR2 YSYEKL. DNA for the CDR3: TGCGCCAGCAGCCGCCTAGATCCGGGACACCTATCCTATGGCTACACCTTC. Residues: CASSRLDPGHLSYGYTF.